What follows are 19 T cell receptor beta chains derived from one specimen sequenced in a study of OX40 agonist ivuxolimab in advanced cancers. Sequencing used immunoSEQ multiplex PCR; TCRdb keeps in-frame clones, though not all of them. The data show 22,000 or so clones, 75% to 85% seen once. Sample: CD4+ or CD8+ T cells sorted from blood, taken in a trial of the OX40 agonist ivuxolimab. Receptors were obtained from an adult with an advanced solid tumor such as melanoma, head and neck, liver or kidney cancer.

The chain combines TRBV6-1 with TRBJ2-1; tentative D call: TRBD2 (6 bases). Germline V gives CDR1 MNHNS, CDR2 SASEGT. CDR3 length: 14 amino acids. Trimming took off 3 bases at V and 6 bases at J, with 12 bases between the two ends. CDR3 sequence reads: CASSELPGGNEQFF. CDR3 DNA sequence: TGTGCCAGCAGTGAGCTCCCCGGGGGCAATGAGCAGTTCTTC.

This chain connects TRBV5-5 to TRBJ2-5; possible D gene TRBD2, 5 bases. The V end lost 4 bases, the J end lost 2 bases, and 21 bases lay between the germline ends. This CDR3 is 17 amino acids long. Per germline, CDR1 SGHKS and CDR2 YYEKEE (reference sequence). CDR3: CASSVIRSSSVQETQYF. DNA of the CDR3: TGTGCCAGCAGCGTGATCCGATCTAGCTCGGTACAAGAGACCCAGTACTTC.

The chain employs TRBV19 and TRBJ1-2; 7 nucleotides line up with TRBD1. Unmatched junction bases numbered 8, after V lost 2 bases and J lost 2 bases. The CDR3 consists of 16 residues. Germline V gives CDR1 LNHDA, CDR2 SQIVND (reference sequence). CDR3 coding DNA: TGTGCCAGTAGTATAAGGCTTCGGACAGGCAACTATGGCTACACCTTC. The encoded protein is CASSIRLRTGNYGYTF.

The chain employs TRBV4-1 and TRBJ2-4, with D uncertain. V lost 4 bases and J lost 3, with 16 bases in between. The germline CDR1 and CDR2 sequences are MGHRA and YSYEKL. The CDR3 sequence is 16 residues long. CDR3 coding DNA: TGCGCCAGCAGCCCCCGAGACTCCGTGGGCAAAAACATTCAGTACTTC. It translates to CASSPRDSVGKNIQYF.

The V and J genes are TRBV19 and TRBJ1-1, with 7 bases matching TRBD1. This CDR3 contains 14 residues. J gave up 3 bases and V 5 bases, and 6 bases lay outside the gene matches. Germline V gene data show CDR1 as LNHDA and CDR2 as SQIVND (reference sequence). The CDR3 sequence is CASSGPTGYTEAFF. CDR3 DNA: TGTGCCAGTAGTGGCCCGACAGGGTACACTGAAGCTTTCTTT. Full variable domain (remainder filled in from reference TRBV19 and TRBJ1-1): DGGITQSPKYLFRKEGQNVTLSCEQNLNHDAMYWYRQDPGQGLRLIYYSQIVNDFQKGDIAEGYSVSREKKESFPLTVTSAQKNPTAFYLCASSGPTGYTEAFFGQGTRLTVV.

This rearrangement joins TRBV7-9 to TRBJ1-1; 9 nucleotides agree with TRBD1. V lost 9 bases and J lost 4; bases outside the gene matches: 15. This CDR3 region has 16 residues. Germline CDR1 reads SEHNR; CDR2 reads FQNEAQ (reference sequence). CDR3 in DNA: TGTGCCAGTACCATAAAGGGCGGACAGGGGATCACTGAAGCTTTCTTT. Protein: CASTIKGGQGITEAFF.

This chain connects TRBV2 to TRBJ2-3; TRBD1 might be the D (5 bases). The CDR3 has 15 residues. Germline CDR1 and CDR2: SNHLY and FYNNEI. Trimming took off 2 bases at V and 0 bases at J, with 9 bases between the two ends. The CDR3 coding sequence is TGTGCCAGCAGTGAACAGGGATTTAGCACAGATACGCAGTATTTT. Translation: CASSEQGFSTDTQYF.

V gene TRBV19 combines with J gene TRBJ1-1, with a possible D match to TRBD1 (5 bases). With 4 bases removed from V and 5 bases from J, the gap between germline ends came to 11 bases. The V gene's germline CDR1 is LNHDA and CDR2 SQIVND (reference sequence). This CDR3 has 13 residues. This chain's CDR3 is CASSNSGRTEAFF. DNA for the CDR3: TGTGCCAGTAGTAACTCAGGGAGGACTGAAGCTTTCTTT.

V and J are TRBV29-1 and TRBJ2-7, with D maybe TRBD1 (5 bases). The CDR3 is made up of 13 amino acids. With 3 bases removed from V and 6 bases from J, the gap between germline ends came to 15 bases. Germline V gene data show CDR1 as SQVTM and CDR2 as ANQGSEA. The CDR3 is CSVELRVQGEQYF. In nucleotides, the CDR3 is TGCAGCGTTGAGTTAAGGGTTCAGGGCGAGCAGTACTTC.

J is TRBJ2-5 and V is TRBV18; weak D call: TRBD2 (5 bases). V lost 3 bases, J lost 2 bases, and 10 bases lay in between. CDR1 is KGHSH, CDR2 LQKENI, per germline. The CDR3 extends over 14 amino acids. CDR3 amino acids: CASSPFRGQETQYF. CDR3 bases: TGTGCCAGCTCACCGTTTCGGGGACAAGAGACCCAGTACTTC. The variable domain in full, completed from reference TRBV18 and TRBJ2-5, reads NAGVMQNPRHLVRRRGQEARLRCSPMKGHSHVYWYRQLPEEGLKFMVYLQKENIIDESGMPKERFSAEFPKEGPSILRIQQVVRGDSAAYFCASSPFRGQETQYFGPGTRLLVL.

The chain carries TRBV30 and TRBJ1-6; 9 bases fit TRBD1. With 5 bases clipped from V and 7 bases from J, the junction kept 6 bases outside the gene matches. Per germline, CDR1 GTSNPN and CDR2 SVGIG (reference sequence). This CDR3 is 14 amino acids long. The CDR3 DNA follows: TGTGCCTGGTCCCACGGGACAGGGAATTCACCCCTCCACTTT. It encodes CAWSHGTGNSPLHF.

This clone showed up just a few times. V gene TRBV5-4 combines with J gene TRBJ1-2; 7 bases match TRBD1. Germline V gene lookup returns CDR1 SGHNT and CDR2 YYREEE (reference sequence). The ends lost 1 base at V and 7 bases at J; junction bases unmatched: 4. The CDR3 has 13 amino acids. Here the CDR3 reads CASSLFQGVGYTF. Here the CDR3 DNA reads TGTGCCAGCAGCTTGTTCCAGGGGGTTGGCTACACCTTC.

This rearrangement joins TRBV7-8 to TRBJ1-2, with D tentatively TRBD1 (6 bases). V was cut by 5 bases and J by 4 bases, with 17 bases left in between. The CDR3 is 15 residues long. The germline V gene has CDR1 SGHVS and CDR2 FQNEAQ. The CDR3, as DNA: TGTGCCAGCAGCGGGGTGACAGGATCGGGCTATGGCTACACCTTC. It is translated as CASSGVTGSGYGYTF.

The V and J genes are TRBV19 and TRBJ1-5, with no clear D. V lost 4 bases and J lost 3, with 25 bases in between. CDR1 and CDR2 (germline): LNHDA, SQIVND (reference sequence). CDR3 length: 19 amino acids. The chain's CDR3 is CASSKRPNLQRTSNQPQHF. The CDR3 DNA reads as TGTGCCAGTAGTAAACGGCCGAATTTACAGAGGACCTCCAATCAGCCCCAGCATTTT.

The chain combines TRBV9 with TRBJ2-7; D perhaps matches TRBD2 (5 bases). Trimming cost V 0 bases and J 4 bases, with 8 bases left between them. Germline V gives CDR1 SGDLS, CDR2 YYNGEE. This CDR3 is built from 13 residues. The CDR3 coding sequence is TGTGCCAGCAGCGTAGAGCCGGGATACGAGCAGTACTTC. Translation: CASSVEPGYEQYF.

This clone is judged medium-sized. The chain recombines TRBV6-1 with TRBJ1-2; the match to TRBD1 covers 8 bases. The CDR3 has 15 amino acids. V dropped 0 bases and J dropped 5; count of bases not matched to a gene: 5. Per germline, CDR1 MNHNS and CDR2 SASEGT. CDR3 bases: TGTGCCAGCAGTGAAGCGGCAGGGGGCGAGTATGGCTACACCTTC. It codes for CASSEAAGGEYGYTF.

This clone was seen a handful of times. DNA for the CDR3: TGTGCCAGCAGTGAAGGCACCGACGTACTGTTTTTT. Its translation: CASSEGTDVLFF. The V gene is TRBV2, the J gene TRBJ1-4; unclear D gene. V was cut by 1 base and J by 13 bases, with 10 bases left in between. Per germline, CDR1 SNHLY and CDR2 FYNNEI. The CDR3 contains 12 residues.

The V gene is TRBV5-5, the J gene TRBJ2-5, with no clear D. Between the trimmed V and J ends, which lost 0 bases and 2 bases, there was a span of 14 bases. CDR1 and CDR2 from the germline V gene are SGHKS and YYEKEE (reference sequence). CDR3 length: 16 residues. The CDR3 loop reads CASSLGDAPTQETQYF. CDR3 DNA sequence: TGTGCCAGCAGCTTGGGAGACGCTCCAACACAAGAGACCCAGTACTTC. The full variable domain, completed using reference TRBV5-5 and TRBJ2-5, is DAGVTQSPTHLIKTRGQQVTLRCSPISGHKSVSWYQQVLGQGPQFIFQYYEKEERGRGNFPDRFSARQFPNYSSELNVNALLLGDSALYLCASSLGDAPTQETQYFGPGTRLLVL.

A few counts support this clone. The chain is built from TRBV19 and TRBJ1-1; the D gene is possibly TRBD1 (5 bases). Per germline, CDR1 LNHDA and CDR2 SQIVND (reference sequence). Deletions cut 3 bases from V and 0 bases from J, with 8 bases between. The CDR3 extends over 14 amino acids. The CDR3 DNA sequence: TGTGCCAGTAGTATGCGGGGCGTGAACACTGAAGCTTTCTTT. Amino acids: CASSMRGVNTEAFF.